This T cell receptor (beta chain) stems from a study of pediatric ulcerative colitis. This table comes from immunoSEQ multiplex PCR, and its TCRdb copy is limited to in-frame clones, with some not included. This repertoire shows about 64,000 clones, around 85% found once; its top ten account for under 3.5%. Germline V gene lookup returns CDR1 MGHDK and CDR2 SYGVNS. CDR3 size: 15 residues. After removal of 5 bases from V and 1 base from J, the junction contained 4 bases not matched to a gene. This receptor was identified in a boy between 10 and 17 years old with severe ulcerative colitis. Sequenced: blood. The genes are TRBV25-1 and TRBJ2-7; 11 nucleotides align to TRBD2. CDR3 coding DNA: TGTGCCAGCAGTATAGCGGGAGGGCTGTCCTACGAGCAGTACTTC. Residues: CASSIAGGLSYEQYF.